This T cell receptor beta chain was identified in a study of cytomegalovirus exposure and HLA in healthy donors (dated by TCRdb to the late 2010s). About the investigation overall: In an earlier analysis of under 600 of the donors, 250 to 350 Gb of sequence data and 90 million to 130 million unique TCR beta sequences from about 190 million T cells were reported. Roughly 300 gigabases of sequencing data and roughly 80 million unique TCR sequences made up an early release that covered several hundred HLA-typed donors. To study patterns of TCR occurrence, a later analysis re-analyzed previously published TCR beta repertoires from 666 donors and added high-resolution HLA genotyping. Because of strong linkage in the cohort, five DR-DQ haplotypes were treated as single units for association and clustering. The study profiled the T cell repertoires of approximately 700 subjects by immunosequencing and related them to cytomegalovirus serostatus. Every discovery cohort repertoire had been produced on one sequencing platform. In an earlier analysis of a few hundred of the donors, high-throughput TCR beta sequencing was used to judge whether each TCR beta V gene segment behaved as functional or pseudogenic. The number of typed donors differed by locus: roughly 629-640 for A, B, C, DRB1 and DQB1; 522 for DQA1; some 590 for DPA1; and around 450 for DPB1. Besides the first cohort of 666 subjects, a separate validation cohort made up of 120 different subjects was used. High-throughput TCR immunosequencing, statistical association of individual TCRs with disease status, and machine learning were combined to predict cytomegalovirus infection status. Donor age, sex, ethnicity and CMV serostatus were compiled together with the repertoire data. Across approximately 400 genotyped donors of the cohort, an average of approximately 200,000 unique TCR beta nucleotide sequences per donor were sequenced, and roughly 20% of those sequences were non-productive. HLA typing covered class I and class II loci at four-digit resolution. Genome-wide SNP genotypes for about 55% of the roughly 670 donors were used in a later genetic analysis, which treated that subset as a discovery cohort. The study aimed to test whether signatures of past pathogen exposure could be identified by cataloging public T cell receptors. The later analysis used no new phenotypic data to find candidate immune exposures, relying instead on TCR beta sequences and their occurrence across donors. Among the approximately 400 genotyped donors, 81% belonged to the genetic ancestry cluster associated with self-reported Caucasian donors. Results the study describes overall, beyond this receptor: Most CMV-associated TCR beta chains appeared to be HLA-restricted in a later analysis, and the HLA associations seemed to be driven largely by CMV exposure. Broadly in line with IMGT annotations, most TCR beta V segments showed up in productive rearrangements about 87% or about 30% of the time in an earlier analysis of 450 to 600 of the donors. A further reported finding was that TCR beta sequences accurately predicted the HLA-A and HLA-B alleles for most subjects in the first cohort. Sequencing depth was assumed to be roughly uniform across donors in the presence/absence analyses, though that assumption may not hold. Across donors, most TCR sequences were observed very rarely, whereas some public TCRs were present in many individuals. The 87-base-pair reads could not distinguish some IMGT-functional V segments, including TRBV6-2 and TRBV6-3, so those segments were excluded. In a later analysis, the rate of TCR association differed among HLA loci, with DRB1 alleles having the most associated TCRs and HLA-C alleles having the fewest. Because some donors lacked HLA typing at each locus, the association tests relied only on the typed subset. For the cohort, immune exposure information was limited to CMV serostatus. According to the authors, the approach could potentially be generalized to other disease states and immunological phenotypes. A later analysis associated some 17,000 TCR beta sequences with specific HLA alleles at a false discovery rate of 0.05. A total of some 180 TCR beta chains were listed by the study as associated with cytomegalovirus. Cytomegalovirus status was reported to be diagnosed by the classifier with high specificity and sensitivity in both the original and validation cohorts. A cluster of highly shared sequence variants was judged likely to represent a technical artifact of the sequencing pipeline. In a later analysis, HLA-associated TCR beta chains showed more clonal expansion and lower generation probabilities than non-associated chains that were equally common. Several of the top co-occurrence clusters appeared to be linked to parvovirus B19, influenza, CMV and Epstein-Barr virus, according to a later analysis. In a later genetic analysis, a missense DCLRE1C variant was associated with V-gene and J-gene trimming of TCR beta chains, and the association was replicated in an independent cohort. Because counts were too low, about 18 rarely observed V segments, including chromosome 9 orphons, were left out of the earlier analysis of a few hundred of the donors. A few of the identified cytomegalovirus-associated TCR beta chains were confirmed in vitro to be specific for cytomegalovirus antigens. Only TCR beta chains were sequenced in this cohort, and the absence of alpha or paired-chain data limited detectable features. A later genetic analysis reported fewer N-insertions in productive TCRs among donors in an Asian-associated ancestry cluster than the roughly 700-donor mean. Correlated functional status among segregating V segments might reflect linkage disequilibrium, but an unknown experimental factor could not be ruled out. Strong co-occurrence of HLA alleles, especially DR and DQ, made assigning TCR associations to individual alleles difficult.

The library relied on the immunoSEQ multiplex PCR assay. For the multiplex PCR, a mixture combining 60 forward primers for TCR Vbeta segments and 13 reverse primers for TCR Jbeta segments was used. The CDR3 region of rearranged TCR beta genes was amplified from genomic DNA by a multiplex PCR assay. The amplified TCR beta libraries were sequenced on the Illumina HiSeq System as 87-base-pair reads. In the source study's methods: A later analysis tallied 75 million to 85 million unique TCR beta chains across the roughly 610 repertoires, and around 12 million of those chains were shared by two or more donors. To remove PCR and sequencing errors, raw reads were error-corrected and collapsed into unique sequences using a nearest-neighbor algorithm that merged closely related sequences. V, D and J gene segments were assigned by aligning CDR3 sequences to IMGT reference sequences. For a sequence to be retained, at least a six-nucleotide match to both a V gene segment and a J gene segment was required. A rearrangement was called productive if the CDR3 had no stop codons and remained in frame with V and J, and every other rearrangement was called non-productive. Following IMGT convention, CDR3 was defined as the stretch from the second conserved V-encoded cysteine to the conserved J-encoded phenylalanine. Sequences without an unambiguous match to a single V gene segment were excluded from the earlier analysis of a few hundred of the donors. In an earlier analysis of a few hundred of the donors, a V segment was called functional when productive rearrangements were above 56.7%, and segregating when the standard deviation between donors exceeded 5%. To diagnose cytomegalovirus status from the catalog of TCR beta chain sequences, a statistical classification framework was built. V and J gene assignment, in a later analysis, came from comparing TCR nucleotide sequences with IMGT/GENE-DB human TR gene sequences. In a later analysis, CDR3 sequences and most-parsimonious VDJ recombination scenarios were assigned using the TCRdist pipeline. In a later analysis, each TCR beta chain was defined by its CDR3 amino acid sequence together with its V-gene family, and reads without a unique V-gene family were excluded. As a way to deal with suspected cross-contamination and a sequencing artifact, a later analysis dropped over 550 nucleotide sequences that were highly shared and had low generation probability. A later analysis calculated a clonal expansion index for each public chain from normalized within-repertoire ranks of inferred template counts. In a later analysis, generation probabilities were computed using a VDJ recombination model fitted to out-of-frame rearrangements, and the results were checked against IGoR. In a later analysis, TCR-TCR, TCR-HLA and TCR-CMV co-occurrence was scored with hypergeometric tests, and a repertoire-size bias correction was applied to TCR pairs. In a later analysis, false discovery rates were estimated by permuting HLA or CMV assignments 20 times. A later analysis grouped co-occurring TCRs with DBSCAN, adding TCRdist sequence similarity when clustering within HLA-allele-positive subsets. Co-occurrence clustering excluded repertoires with fewer than 30,000 or more than 120,000 public chains, plus five with anomalous nucleotide sharing. TCRdb limited this immuneACCESS table to in-frame rearrangements with V and J called. A share of clones is missing; checked studies link under half to unresolved V genes, and the rest is unexplained. Clonal size and the V and J genes are those of that table, whereas D and trimming came from the DNA. Present in this sample are over 150,000 clones, around 80% of which were seen just once. The ten most abundant clones make up about 4% of the sample.

The cohort comprised fewer than 700 healthy bone marrow donors. Cohort members were all nominally healthy when sampled, although unrecorded immune exposures were likely present. The donor was CMV seronegative and belonged to the group of 352 seronegative cohort members. Each donor provided a peripheral blood sample, and peripheral blood mononuclear cells were used for TCR beta sequencing. The Qiagen DNeasy Blood Extraction Kit was used to extract genomic DNA from the blood cell samples. CDR3 length: 15 amino acids, cysteine to phenylalanine. Left in the record is the CDR3 DNA by itself, 45 bases read in frame from the first base. V drops 3 bases and J drops 0 bases, leaving 11 bases in between. CDR1 is given as SGHNT and CDR2 as YENEEA, both from the germline V gene. For this clone: The target of this receptor is not known. No much larger clonotype is one base removed from it; base qualities were not supplied.

Source material: PBMCs. The receptor comes from a woman aged 40 to 50 in good health and CMV-seronegative. Recombination connected TRBV11-3 to TRBJ1-1; TRBD1 is perhaps the D gene, given 5 matching bases. The CDR3 in this case is CASSFGAVMNTEAFF. The bases read TGTGCCAGCAGCTTTGGGGCGGTCATGAACACTGAAGCTTTCTTT.